A single sample is the source of the 3 T cell receptor beta chains below, sequenced in a study of blood T cells in healthy people across ages. Using a J-beta primer mix together with a sample-barcoded 5' primer, a second PCR was run for about 7 to 12 cycles. Via MiXCR, TCRdb re-called the 5' RACE reads, giving one row per CDR3 protein. This repertoire shows around 1.5 million distinct CDR3 sequences, almost 60% found once; its top ten account for over 5%. The specimen was blood. Every receptor here comes from a man aged 18 to 30 in good health.

The V gene is TRBV13, the J gene TRBJ2-5, with D perhaps given as TRBD1 or TRBD2 (5 bases each). The tail of the sequence fits TRBJ2-7 better, so the J call may be wrong. Germline V lookup: CDR1 PRHDT, CDR2 FYEKMQ (reference sequence). This CDR3 comprises 13 residues. CDR3 in DNA: TGTGCCAGCCGCTGGGGCTCGGAGGCCGAGCAGTACTTC. Translated: CASRWGSEAEQYF.

This chain links TRBV6-2 or TRBV6-3 with TRBJ1-2; D is uncertain. This CDR3 has 12 residues. Germline V lookup: CDR1 MNHEY, CDR2 SVGEGT. With 2 bases removed from V and 5 bases from J, the gap between germline ends came to 6 bases. CDR3 in DNA: TGTGCCAGCAGTTACGATGCGTATGGCTACACCTTC. This encodes CASSYDAYGYTF.

The V gene is TRBV7-2, the J gene TRBJ2-2, with a possible D match to TRBD2 (5 bases). The CDR3 is 14 residues long. V was cut by 7 bases and J by 1 base, with 10 bases left in between. The germline CDR1 and CDR2 sequences are SGHTA and FQGNSA. CDR3 amino acids: CASKEDGNTGELFF. The CDR3 coding sequence is TGTGCCAGCAAGGAGGACGGGAACACCGGGGAGCTGTTTTTT. Together with reference TRBV7-2 and TRBJ2-2, the CDR3 gives the full variable domain: GAGVSQSPSNKVTEKGKDVELRCDPISGHTALYWYRQSLGQGLEFLIYFQGNSAPDKSGLPSDRFSAERTGGSVSTLTIQRTQQEDSAVYLCASKEDGNTGELFFGEGSRLTVL.